The 7 T cell receptor beta chains below come from one sample, sequenced in a study of control samples from healthy donors and cancer patients. Data came from immunoSEQ multiplex PCR; TCRdb stores just in-frame clones and leaves some out. The repertoire holds around 130,000 clones, with nearly 90% as singletons. The sequenced sample consisted of blood. These receptors were collected from a man over 45 in good health.

This chain uses TRBV27 with TRBJ2-3; D may be TRBD2 (5 bases). V lost 0 bases to trimming and J lost 2 bases, with 27 bases between them. CDR1 MNHEY and CDR2 SMNVEV come from the germline V gene (reference sequence). This CDR3 is built from 21 residues. The CDR3 spells CASSLSSPLRAGSFFTDTQYF. The CDR3 DNA sequence: TGTGCCAGCAGTTTATCCTCACCTCTGCGGGCAGGAAGCTTCTTCACAGATACGCAGTATTTT.

The rearrangement uses TRBV2 and TRBJ2-5; the D is unclear. Germline CDR1 SNHLY, CDR2 FYNNEI. The V end was cut by 6 bases, the J end by 5 bases, with 10 bases between. The CDR3 is made up of 12 amino acids. This chain's CDR3 is CASSFELETQYF. CDR3 DNA sequence: TGTGCCAGCAGCTTTGAATTGGAGACCCAGTACTTC.

The chain links TRBV7-3 to TRBJ2-1; D tentatively reads TRBD1 or TRBD2 (5 bases each). The CDR3 runs 13 residues. Germline CDR1 reads SGHTA; CDR2 reads FQGTGA. V was cut by 4 bases and J by 8 bases, with 12 bases left in between. DNA of the CDR3: TGTGCCAGCAGCTCAGCCGGGACGGATGAGCAGTTCTTC. The encoded protein is CASSSAGTDEQFF.

This rearrangement joins TRBV19 to TRBJ2-7, with 7 bases identical to TRBD1. Germline V gives CDR1 LNHDA, CDR2 SQIVND (reference sequence). The CDR3 length is 14 residues. V gave up 4 bases and J gave up 2 bases; unmatched junction bases: 5. The CDR3 spells CASSSRDRTYEQYF. The CDR3 DNA sequence: TGTGCCAGTAGTAGCCGGGACAGAACCTACGAGCAGTACTTC.

The chain is built from TRBV12-3 or TRBV12-4 and TRBJ1-1; D unclear. The germline V and J ends were trimmed by 6 bases and 0 bases, with 5 bases remaining between them. The CDR3 has 12 amino acids. The CDR3 is CASRRLNTEAFF. DNA of the CDR3: TGTGCCAGCAGGCGGTTGAACACTGAAGCTTTCTTT.

Written as DNA, the CDR3 is TGTGCCAGCAGCGAGGACAGGGGATCCGAAAAACTGTTTTTT. Translation gives CASSEDRGSEKLFF. The chain is built from TRBV2 and TRBJ1-4, with 9 bases aligning to TRBD1. CDR1 and CDR2 from the germline V gene are SNHLY and FYNNEI. The CDR3 contains 14 residues. Unmatched junction bases numbered 7, after V lost 6 bases and J lost 8 bases.

The rearrangement joins TRBV4-1 to TRBJ1-5; 8 nucleotides match TRBD1. J lost 4 bases, V lost 2 bases, and 4 bases had no gene match. The CDR3 contains 15 residues. The germline V gene has CDR1 MGHRA and CDR2 YSYEKL. The CDR3 protein is CASSQLDRVNQPQHF. The DNA for the CDR3 is TGCGCCAGCAGCCAATTGGACAGGGTGAATCAGCCCCAGCATTTT.